Listed below are T cell receptor beta chains from one sample, sequenced in a study of Tregs in tolerant kidney transplant recipients. Only in-frame clones appear in the TCRdb table, and some are missing; sequencing was by immunoSEQ multiplex PCR. Here the sample spans around 86,000 clones, roughly nine tenths being singletons. Specimen: CD4+ T cells from blood (PBMCs), collected 24 months after the transplant. These receptors all come from a human patient who received a combined kidney and bone marrow transplant. Some of these T cells may belong to the graft donor. Each CDR3 is given with its conserved first and last residue. D genes are given only for firm matches. Rows give clone size only sometimes, using once, few, many, or a class for an expanded clone.

size: NA
length: 15
V: TRBV18
D: NA
J: TRBJ1-1
DNA: TGTGCCAGCTCACCGTTAAAACGGGCGGGGCAGGAAGCTTTCTTT
CDR3: CASSPLKRAGQEAFF

size: NA
length: 14
V: TRBV9
D: NA
J: TRBJ2-1
DNA: TGTGCCAGCAGCGTAGTAACCGGCGGGAATGAGCAGTTCTTC
CDR3: CASSVVTGGNEQFF

size: NA
length: 17
V: TRBV5-1
D: TRBD2
J: TRBJ2-2
DNA: TGCGCCAGCAGCCGCTATAGACTAGCTCCTAACACCGGGGAGCTGTTTTTT
CDR3: CASSRYRLAPNTGELFF

size: NA
length: 14
V: TRBV30
D: TRBD1
J: TRBJ1-1
DNA: TGTGCCTGGAGTGCCCCTCACAGGGACAGTGAAGCTTTCTTT
CDR3: CAWSAPHRDSEAFF

size: NA
length: 15
V: TRBV25-1
D: NA
J: TRBJ1-6
DNA: TGTGCCAGCAGACAGAGTACCTATTATAATTCACCCCTCCACTTT
CDR3: CASRQSTYYNSPLHF

size: NA
length: 14
V: TRBV5-6
D: NA
J: TRBJ2-7
DNA: TGTGCCAGCAGCCCCGACGGGGTAACCTACGAGCAGTACTTC
CDR3: CASSPDGVTYEQYF

size: NA
length: 18
V: TRBV7-2
D: TRBD2
J: TRBJ2-1
DNA: TGTGCCAGCAGCTTAGCTAGCGGGGGCCTAAGCTCCTACAATGAGCAGTTCTTC
CDR3: CASSLASGGLSSYNEQFF

size: NA
length: 13
V: TRBV29-1
D: TRBD1
J: TRBJ2-7
DNA: TGCAGCGTTACCGGGACAGGGGGCTACGAGCAGTACTTC
CDR3: CSVTGTGGYEQYF

size: NA
length: 15
V: TRBV6-6
D: NA
J: TRBJ2-3
DNA: TGTGCCAGCAGACGAGACTTCCCCCTCCCAGATACGCAGTATTTT
CDR3: CASRRDFPLPDTQYF

size: NA
length: 15
V: TRBV2
D: TRBD1
J: TRBJ1-2
DNA: TGTGCCAGCAGAACCACAGGGGCACCCAACTATGGCTACACCTTC
CDR3: CASRTTGAPNYGYTF

size: few
length: 14
V: TRBV10-3
D: NA
J: TRBJ2-1
DNA: TGTGCCATCAGTGACTCTGGGCCTGTCAGGGAGCAGTTCTTC
CDR3: CAISDSGPVREQFF

size: NA
length: 18
V: TRBV7-8
D: TRBD2
J: TRBJ2-2
DNA: TGTGCCAGCAGCCCCCGCTTAGCTAGCGGGAGCAGGACCGGGGAGCTGTTTTTT
CDR3: CASSPRLASGSRTGELFF

size: once
length: 15
V: TRBV11-2
D: NA
J: TRBJ2-5
DNA: TGTGCCAGCAGCTTTCCAGGGGCAGAGAAGAAGACCCAGTACTTC
CDR3: CASSFPGAEKKTQYF

size: NA
length: 14
V: TRBV6-6
D: NA
J: TRBJ1-2
DNA: TGTGCCAGCAGTTACGATACGGGGGGAAGTGGCTACACCTTC
CDR3: CASSYDTGGSGYTF

size: NA
length: 15
V: TRBV19
D: NA
J: TRBJ1-1
DNA: TGTGCCAGTAGCAATCAAGCAGGGGTTTCGACTGAAGCTTTCTTT
CDR3: CASSNQAGVSTEAFF

size: once
length: 16
V: TRBV28
D: TRBD1
J: TRBJ1-5
DNA: TGTGCCAGCTCCTCACCGGGACAGGGAAGAGGTCAGCCCCAGCATTTT
CDR3: CASSSPGQGRGQPQHF

size: NA
length: 16
V: TRBV6-1
D: TRBD2
J: TRBJ2-3
DNA: TGTGCCAGCAGTGAACTTAGCGGGAGGGGCCCAGATACGCAGTATTTT
CDR3: CASSELSGRGPDTQYF

size: NA
length: 14
V: TRBV5-1
D: NA
J: TRBJ2-7
DNA: TGCGCCAGCAGCAGTCATGGACAGACCTACGAGCAGTACTTC
CDR3: CASSSHGQTYEQYF

size: NA
length: 15
V: TRBV18
D: TRBD2
J: TRBJ2-7
DNA: TGTGCCAGCTCACAGCTAGCGGTGGAATCCTACGAGCAGTACTTC
CDR3: CASSQLAVESYEQYF

size: NA
length: 15
V: TRBV18
D: TRBD2
J: TRBJ2-1
DNA: TGTGCCAGCTCACCCCCGGGGGGGGCCTACAATGAGCAGTTCTTC
CDR3: CASSPPGGAYNEQFF

size: NA
length: 16
V: TRBV19
D: TRBD1
J: TRBJ1-2
DNA: TGTGCCAGTAGTCCCCGGGACAGGAGACTAAACTATGGCTACACCTTC
CDR3: CASSPRDRRLNYGYTF

size: NA
length: 15
V: TRBV10-3
D: TRBD1
J: TRBJ2-3
DNA: TGTGCCATCAGTGAGTCTGAGGGGGCCGCAGATACGCAGTATTTT
CDR3: CAISESEGAADTQYF

size: NA
length: 17
V: TRBV11-2
D: TRBD2
J: TRBJ2-1
DNA: TGTGCCAGCAGCCTTACTACTCCCGGGGGGGTCAAGAATGAGCAGTTCTTC
CDR3: CASSLTTPGGVKNEQFF

size: once
length: 15
V: TRBV4-3
D: NA
J: TRBJ2-3
DNA: TGCGCCAGCAGCCAAGGGGCCGGGAGCTCAGATACGCAGTATTTT
CDR3: CASSQGAGSSDTQYF

size: NA
length: 15
V: TRBV5-1
D: NA
J: TRBJ1-3
DNA: TGCGCCAGCAGCCAGGGACAAGGCTCTGGAAACACCATATATTTT
CDR3: CASSQGQGSGNTIYF

size: NA
length: 18
V: TRBV7-6
D: TRBD2
J: TRBJ2-6
DNA: TGTGCCAGCAGCTTAGGGACTAGCGGGAGGGCGGGGGCCAACGTCCTGACTTTC
CDR3: CASSLGTSGRAGANVLTF

size: NA
length: 15
V: TRBV18
D: TRBD1
J: TRBJ2-1
DNA: TGTGCCAGCTCACCAAGACAGGGGATTAGGAATGAGCAGTTCTTC
CDR3: CASSPRQGIRNEQFF